Detailed here is one T cell receptor (beta chain). Antigen: not known. The sample comes from a study of cytomegalovirus exposure and HLA in healthy donors. The germline V gene encodes CDR1 MDHEN and CDR2 SYDVKM. With 5 bases clipped from V and 0 bases from J, the junction kept 6 bases outside the gene matches. The CDR3 contains 15 residues. Whole-study results and caveats: Highest at DRB1 and lowest at HLA-C, TCR association rates differed among HLA loci in a later analysis.

Primers included in the PCR were 60 Vbeta and 13 Jbeta primers. Method: immunoSEQ multiplex PCR; TCRdb's copy keeps in-frame clones and lacks some. The sample gives more than 95,000 clones, about four fifths of which show up once; roughly 3% is in the top ten. The sample was PBMCs. The chain has TRBV28 and TRBJ2-7; 8 bases are shared with TRBD1. This TCR came from a female donor in good health and CMV-seropositive. CDR3: CASSPGQAYSYEQYF. For the CDR3, the DNA is TGTGCCAGCAGTCCGGGACAGGCGTACTCCTACGAGCAGTACTTC.